This entry describes one T cell receptor (beta chain). The data are from a study of control samples from healthy donors and cancer patients. Repertoires were generated with immunoSEQ multiplex PCR, while TCRdb's copy carries only in-frame clones and drops some. In the table there are about 220,000 clones, around 94% of which are singletons. Trimming removed 1 base from V and 0 bases from J, with 10 bases in between. The CDR3 sequence is 16 residues long. Germline V gene sequence: CDR1 LGHDT, CDR2 YNNKEL (reference sequence). Sequencing input: blood. The V call is TRBV3-1 (or the pseudogene TRBV3-2), the J call TRBJ1-3; no clear D gene. This TCR was recovered from a man in his fifties or sixties in good health. The CDR3 sequence: CASSQGAQSSGNTIYF. The CDR3 DNA reads as TGTGCCAGCAGCCAAGGAGCGCAAAGCTCTGGAAACACCATATATTTT.